Only one count was recorded for the clone carrying this T cell receptor (beta chain). The target antigen is unknown. The CDR3 runs 16 residues. Trimming took off 5 bases at V and 7 bases at J, with 20 bases between the two ends. From germline, CDR1 is SGHAT and CDR2 FQNNGV. This entry comes from a study of cytomegalovirus exposure and HLA in healthy donors. General observations from the study: One cluster of highly shared sequence variants probably arose as a sequencing artifact.

In the PCR, 60 Vbeta and 13 Jbeta primers were used. The table came from immunoSEQ multiplex PCR; TCRdb's copy has only in-frame clones and leaves some out. The sample includes 100,000 to 150,000 clones, roughly 89% seen only once; the top ten take less than 5.5%. This receptor was obtained from a woman in her thirties in good health and CMV-seronegative. The chain employs TRBV11-2 and TRBJ1-4; tentative D call: TRBD1 (5 bases). The sequencing sample was made of PBMCs. The CDR3 region is CASSRRPQVMGEKLFF. The CDR3 nucleotides read TGTGCCAGCAGCCGACGCCCACAGGTTATGGGTGAAAAACTGTTTTTT.